This T cell receptor (beta chain) came from a study of T-cell reconstitution after alpha-beta-depleted transplantation in children. Unique molecular identifiers were incorporated during preparation of the TCRbeta library. TCRdb called the PCR reads again in MiXCR, with one record for every CDR3 protein. This table holds more than 550,000 distinct CDR3 sequences, 8% to 11% found once. CDR1 SQVTM and CDR2 ANQGSEA come from the germline V gene. The CDR3 is 12 residues long. Trimming cost V 7 bases and J 1 base; bases outside gene matches: 3. V and J are TRBV29-1 and TRBJ2-5; 7 nucleotides agree with TRBD1. This specimen consisted of PBMCs from the stem cell graft donor, obtained from the stem cell graft. The sequence was collected from a human donor who donated a stem cell graft to a child with acute myeloid leukemia. Here the CDR3 DNA reads TGCAGCGCCCGGGACAGCCAAGAGACCCAGTACTTC. Translation: CSARDSQETQYF.